This T cell receptor (beta chain) was observed in a study of cytomegalovirus exposure and HLA in healthy donors. The study's findings and limits: In a later analysis, specific HLA alleles were associated with 16,000 or so TCR beta sequences at a 0.05 false discovery rate.

The germline CDR1 and CDR2 sequences are SGHTA and FQGTGA. With V trimmed by 5 bases and J by 9 bases, 9 bases remained unmatched. This CDR3 has 14 amino acids. It was with 60 Vbeta and 13 Jbeta primers that the PCR ran. The table came from immunoSEQ multiplex PCR; TCRdb's copy has only in-frame clones and leaves some out. The sample has roughly 39,000 clones. Comments on this clone: Antigen: not known.

The sequence was collected from a man between 25 and 39 years old in good health and CMV-seronegative. V is TRBV7-3 and J is TRBJ2-1; TRBD2 matches 8 bases. The sample was PBMCs. The CDR3 DNA reads TGTGCCAGCAGCCCTACGGGGGGGGTCAGTGAGCAGTTCTTC. The encoded protein is CASSPTGGVSEQFF.